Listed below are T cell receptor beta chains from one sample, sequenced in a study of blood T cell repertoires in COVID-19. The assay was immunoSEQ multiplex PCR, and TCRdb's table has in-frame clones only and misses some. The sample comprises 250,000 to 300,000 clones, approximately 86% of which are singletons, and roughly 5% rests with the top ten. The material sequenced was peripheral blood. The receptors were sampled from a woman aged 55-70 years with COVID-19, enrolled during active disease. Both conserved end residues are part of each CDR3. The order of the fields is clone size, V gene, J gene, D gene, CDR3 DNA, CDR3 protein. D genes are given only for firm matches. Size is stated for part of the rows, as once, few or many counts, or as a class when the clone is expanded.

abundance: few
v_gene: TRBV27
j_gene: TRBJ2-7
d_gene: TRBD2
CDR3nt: TGTGCCAGCAGTTTGAACGCCGGACTAGCGGGAGCCGAGCAGTACTTC
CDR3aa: CASSLNAGLAGAEQYF

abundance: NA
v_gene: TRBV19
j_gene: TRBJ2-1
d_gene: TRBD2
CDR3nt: TGTGCCAGTAGTATAGTCGGGGGGGCGCGTGGCAATGAGCAGTTCTTC
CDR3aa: CASSIVGGARGNEQFF

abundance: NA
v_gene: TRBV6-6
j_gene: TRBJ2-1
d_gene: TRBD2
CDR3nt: TGTGCCAGCAGTTCCGCCCCTAGCGGGAGCGTTGGTGAGCAGTTCTTC
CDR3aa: CASSSAPSGSVGEQFF

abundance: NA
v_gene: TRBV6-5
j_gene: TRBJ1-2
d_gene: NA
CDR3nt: TGTGCCAGCGTGGCCGATTCTAACTATGGCTACACCTTC
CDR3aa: CASVADSNYGYTF

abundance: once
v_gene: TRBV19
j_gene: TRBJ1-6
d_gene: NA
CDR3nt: TGTGCCAGTAGTATTTCAGGGTCCAGGTCACCCCTCCACTTT
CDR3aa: CASSISGSRSPLHF

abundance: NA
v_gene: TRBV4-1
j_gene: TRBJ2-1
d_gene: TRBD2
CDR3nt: TGCGCCAGCAGCCTCGTGCTAGCGGGAGTGAATGAGCAGTTCTTC
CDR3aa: CASSLVLAGVNEQFF

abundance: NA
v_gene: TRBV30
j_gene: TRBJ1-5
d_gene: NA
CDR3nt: TGTGCCTGGAGTGGACTTCTCAATCAGCCCCAGCATTTT
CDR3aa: CAWSGLLNQPQHF

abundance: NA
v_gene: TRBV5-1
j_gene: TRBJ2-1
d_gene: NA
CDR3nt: TGCGCCAGCAGCTCCCTCACGGCGGACTCCTACAATGAGCAGTTCTTC
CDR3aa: CASSSLTADSYNEQFF

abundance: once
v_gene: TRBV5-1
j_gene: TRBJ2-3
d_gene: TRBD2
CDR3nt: TGCGCCAGCAGCTCTACTAGCGGGAGGGCCTTTGATACGCAGTATTTT
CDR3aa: CASSSTSGRAFDTQYF

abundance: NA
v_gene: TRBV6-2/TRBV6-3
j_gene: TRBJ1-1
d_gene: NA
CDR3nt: TGTGCCAGCAGTTACGGCAGGGGAAGAACTGAAGCTTTCTTT
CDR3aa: CASSYGRGRTEAFF

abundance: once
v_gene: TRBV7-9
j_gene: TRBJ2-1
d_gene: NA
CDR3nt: TGTGCCAGCAGCTTAGGAGGGACTGTGCAGTTCTTC
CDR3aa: CASSLGGTVQFF

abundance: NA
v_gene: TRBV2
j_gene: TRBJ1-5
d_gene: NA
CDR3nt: TGTGCCAGCAGTGATCGGGAGAATCAGCCCCAGCATTTT
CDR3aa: CASSDRENQPQHF

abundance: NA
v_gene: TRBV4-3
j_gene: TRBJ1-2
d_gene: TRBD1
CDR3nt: TGCGCCAGCAGCCAAGACGTCAGGGGGCGTGGTGGCTACACCTTC
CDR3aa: CASSQDVRGRGGYTF

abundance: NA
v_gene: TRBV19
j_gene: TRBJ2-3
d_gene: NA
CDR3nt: TGTGCCAGTAGTCCCCGGACTAGCACAGATACGCAGTATTTT
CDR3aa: CASSPRTSTDTQYF

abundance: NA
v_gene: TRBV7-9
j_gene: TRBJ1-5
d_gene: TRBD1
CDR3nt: TGTGCCAGCAGCTTAGCCCCGACAGGGATCGGCAATCAGCCCCAGCATTTT
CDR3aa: CASSLAPTGIGNQPQHF

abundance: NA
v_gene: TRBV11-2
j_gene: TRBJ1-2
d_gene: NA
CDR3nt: TGTGCCAGCAGCTTAAGCCAACGCAACTATGGCTACACCTTC
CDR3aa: CASSLSQRNYGYTF

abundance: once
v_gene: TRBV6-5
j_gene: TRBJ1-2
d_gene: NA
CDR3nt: TGTGCCAGCAGCCCCTCCTTATTGCGGAATGATGGCTACACCTTC
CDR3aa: CASSPSLLRNDGYTF

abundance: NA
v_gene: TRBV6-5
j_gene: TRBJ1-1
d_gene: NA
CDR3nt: TGTGCCAGCAGTTACGCCGGTGAAGCTTTCTTT
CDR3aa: CASSYAGEAFF

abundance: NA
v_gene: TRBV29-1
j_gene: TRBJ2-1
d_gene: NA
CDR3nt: TGCAGCGTTGTCCCCGACAGTAGCTACAATCGGCAGTTCTTC
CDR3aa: CSVVPDSSYNRQFF

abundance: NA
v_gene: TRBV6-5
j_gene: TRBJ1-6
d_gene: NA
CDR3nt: TGTGCCAGCAGTTACTATTACAGCCATAATTCACCCCTCCACTTT
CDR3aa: CASSYYYSHNSPLHF

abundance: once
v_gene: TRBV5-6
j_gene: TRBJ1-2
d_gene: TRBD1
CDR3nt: TGTGCCAGCAGCTCGGAGACAGGGGGCTACAACTATGGCTACACCTTC
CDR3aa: CASSSETGGYNYGYTF

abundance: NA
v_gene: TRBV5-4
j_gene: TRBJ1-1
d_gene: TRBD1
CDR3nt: TGTGCCAGCAGCTCTCCGGGACAGCAGCTTCACACTGAAGCTTTCTTT
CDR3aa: CASSSPGQQLHTEAFF

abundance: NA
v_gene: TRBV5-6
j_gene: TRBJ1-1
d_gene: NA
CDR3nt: TGTGCCAGCAGCTTGGGACTACTCGAGACTGAAGCTTTCTTT
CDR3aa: CASSLGLLETEAFF

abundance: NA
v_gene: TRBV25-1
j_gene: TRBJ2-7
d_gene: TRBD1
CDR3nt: TGTGCCAGCAGTGAGGACAGGGGGCGCCGGGAGCAGTACTTC
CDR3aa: CASSEDRGRREQYF

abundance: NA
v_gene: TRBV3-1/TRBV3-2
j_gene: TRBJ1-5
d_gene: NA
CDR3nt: TGTGCCAGCAGCCAAAAGGGAGGTCACAATCAGCCCCAGCATTTT
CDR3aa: CASSQKGGHNQPQHF

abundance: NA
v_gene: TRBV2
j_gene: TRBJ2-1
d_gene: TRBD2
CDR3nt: TGTGCCAGCAGGCGCTTAGCGGGAGGGTACAATGAGCAGTTCTTC
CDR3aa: CASRRLAGGYNEQFF

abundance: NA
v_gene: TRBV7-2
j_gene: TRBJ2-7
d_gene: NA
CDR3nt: TGTGCCAGCAGCTTAGAATCTGGCGGGGTTCCCTACGAGCAGTACTTC
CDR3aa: CASSLESGGVPYEQYF

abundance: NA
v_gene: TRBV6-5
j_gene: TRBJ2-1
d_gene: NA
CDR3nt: TGTGCCAGCAGTTACCCCAGGCAGGGGGACTCCAATGAGCAGTTCTTC
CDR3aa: CASSYPRQGDSNEQFF

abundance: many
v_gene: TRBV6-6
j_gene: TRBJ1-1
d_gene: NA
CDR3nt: TGTGCCAGCAGTTTGACGGGGGGATTGGTAACTGAAGCTTTCTTT
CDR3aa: CASSLTGGLVTEAFF